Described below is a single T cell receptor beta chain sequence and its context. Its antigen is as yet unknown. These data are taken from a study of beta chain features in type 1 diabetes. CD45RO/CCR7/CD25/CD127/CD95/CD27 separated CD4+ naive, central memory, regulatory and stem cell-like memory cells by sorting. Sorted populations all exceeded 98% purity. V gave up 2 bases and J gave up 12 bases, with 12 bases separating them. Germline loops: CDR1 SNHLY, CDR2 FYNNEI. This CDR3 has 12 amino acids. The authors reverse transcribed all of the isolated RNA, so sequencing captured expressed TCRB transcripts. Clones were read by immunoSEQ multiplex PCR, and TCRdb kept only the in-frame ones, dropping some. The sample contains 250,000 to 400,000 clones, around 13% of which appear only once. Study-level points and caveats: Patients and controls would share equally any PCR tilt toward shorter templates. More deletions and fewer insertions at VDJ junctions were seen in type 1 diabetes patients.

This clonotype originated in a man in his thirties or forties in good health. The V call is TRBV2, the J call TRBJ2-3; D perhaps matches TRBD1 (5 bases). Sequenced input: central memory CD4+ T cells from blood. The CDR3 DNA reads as TGTGCCAGCAGTGAAACGACAGCCTTCCAGTATTTT. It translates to CASSETTAFQYF.